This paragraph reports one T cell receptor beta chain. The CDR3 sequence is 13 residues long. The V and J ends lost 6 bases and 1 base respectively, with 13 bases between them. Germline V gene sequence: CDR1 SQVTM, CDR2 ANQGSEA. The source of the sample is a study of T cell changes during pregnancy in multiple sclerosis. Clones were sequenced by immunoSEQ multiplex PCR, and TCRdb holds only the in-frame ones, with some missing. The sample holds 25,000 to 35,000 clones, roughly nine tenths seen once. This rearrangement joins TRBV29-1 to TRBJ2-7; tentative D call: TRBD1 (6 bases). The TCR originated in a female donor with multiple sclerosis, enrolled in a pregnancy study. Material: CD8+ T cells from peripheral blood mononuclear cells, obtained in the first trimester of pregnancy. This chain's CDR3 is CSVARGISYEQYF. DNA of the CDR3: TGCAGCGTAGCCAGGGGAATATCCTACGAGCAGTACTTC.